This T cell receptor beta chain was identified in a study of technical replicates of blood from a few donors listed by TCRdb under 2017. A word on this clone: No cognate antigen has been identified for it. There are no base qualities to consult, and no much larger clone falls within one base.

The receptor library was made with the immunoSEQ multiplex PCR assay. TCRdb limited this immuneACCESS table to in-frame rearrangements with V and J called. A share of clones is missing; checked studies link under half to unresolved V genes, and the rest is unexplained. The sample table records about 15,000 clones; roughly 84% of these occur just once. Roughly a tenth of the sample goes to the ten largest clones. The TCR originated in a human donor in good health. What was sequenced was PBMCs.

The sequence in DNA is TGTGCCAGCTCACCCGGGGGAGCGGGTGGAGAGCAGTACTTC. Translated, this is CASSPGGAGGEQYF. The chain employs TRBV18 and TRBJ2-7; TRBD2 is a weak D gene call, 6 bases matching. The CDR3 numbers 14 residues from cysteine through phenylalanine. Only the CDR3 DNA stays, 42 bases, in frame from base 1. In the germline V gene, CDR1 corresponds to KGHSH and CDR2 to LQKENI. Trimming costs V 3 bases and J 7 bases, and their ends lie 16 bases apart.